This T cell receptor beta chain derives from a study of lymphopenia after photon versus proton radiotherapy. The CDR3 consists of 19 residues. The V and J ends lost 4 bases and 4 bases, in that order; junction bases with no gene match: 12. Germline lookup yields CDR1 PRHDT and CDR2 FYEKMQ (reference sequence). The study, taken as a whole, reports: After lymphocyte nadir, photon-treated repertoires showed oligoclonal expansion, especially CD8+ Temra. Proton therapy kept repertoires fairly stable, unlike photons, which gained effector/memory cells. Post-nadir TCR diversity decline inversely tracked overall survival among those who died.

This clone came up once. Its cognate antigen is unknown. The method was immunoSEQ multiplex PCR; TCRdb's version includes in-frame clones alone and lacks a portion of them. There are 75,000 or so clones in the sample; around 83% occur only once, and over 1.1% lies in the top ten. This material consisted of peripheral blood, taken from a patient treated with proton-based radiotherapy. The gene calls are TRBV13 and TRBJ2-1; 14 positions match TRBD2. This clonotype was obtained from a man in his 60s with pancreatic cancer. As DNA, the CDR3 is TGTGCCAGCAGCTCTCCCTTTGGACTAGCGGGAGGTCAGTACAATGAGCAGTTCTTC. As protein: CASSSPFGLAGGQYNEQFF.